This passage covers 22 T cell receptor beta chains from one sample sequenced in a study of response to subunit inactivated influenza vaccine. Each CDR3 protein is one row after TCRdb ran MiXCR on the RT-PCR reads. The sample carries about 620,000 distinct CDR3 sequences, about 11% recorded once. The data also belong to a second study, concerning T cells expressing NK-cell markers. From that paper: Researchers built TCR beta cDNA using 5'RACE template switching with UMIs.

This material consisted of PBMCs from blood, taken on the day of vaccination. Every receptor here comes from a man aged 50 to 59 who received an inactivated influenza vaccine.

This clonotype has more than one count but fewer than ten. This chain joins TRBV20-1 and TRBJ1-1; no firm D call. Germline CDR1 and CDR2: DFQATT and SNEGSKA (reference sequence). The CDR3 extends over 12 amino acids. V lost 0 bases and J 5 bases, leaving 7 bases between the germline ends. The CDR3 spells CSARDLRTEAFF. The CDR3 DNA reads as TGCAGTGCTAGAGATTTAAGGACTGAAGCTTTCTTT.

The chain couples TRBV6-2 or TRBV6-3 to TRBJ2-1, with D maybe TRBD1 (6 bases). The germline V gene encodes CDR1 MNHEY and CDR2 SVGEGT. The CDR3 length is 14 residues. Trimming cost V 0 bases and J 3 bases, with 6 bases left between them. CDR3 region: CASSYSDSYNEQFF. In nucleotides, the CDR3 is TGTGCCAGCAGTTACTCGGACAGCTACAATGAGCAGTTCTTC.

The V call is TRBV5-6, the J call TRBJ2-1, with 9 bases lining up with TRBD1. The CDR3 is made up of 15 amino acids. V shed 2 bases and J 6 bases; nucleotides not matched to a gene: 6. Germline values: CDR1 SGHDT, CDR2 YYEEEE. CDR3 sequence (DNA): TGTGCCAGCAGCTTAGGCAGGACAGGGGCCAATGAGCAGTTCTTC. Protein sequence: CASSLGRTGANEQFF. Supplemented by reference TRBV5-6 and TRBJ2-1, the full variable domain reads DAGVTQSPTHLIKTRGQQVTLRCSPKSGHDTVSWYQQALGQGPQFIFQYYEEEERQRGNFPDRFSGHQFPNYSSELNVNALLLGDSALYLCASSLGRTGANEQFFGPGTRLTVL.

This clonotype was detected only a few times. The chain is built from TRBV28 and TRBJ1-2; 7 bases are a match to TRBD1. This CDR3 has 16 residues. Germline-derived CDR1 and CDR2 are MDHEN and SYDVKM. Losses at the gene ends were 2 bases for V and 6 bases for J; bases not matched to a gene: 12. CDR3 sequence (DNA): TGTGCCAGCAGTTTAACCGTGCCGTGGACAGGAGATGGCTACACCTTC. Translating gives CASSLTVPWTGDGYTF.

The chain uses TRBV3-1 and TRBJ2-7, with TRBD1 matching over 9 bases. V trimming: 0 bases; J trimming: 9 bases; junction bases outside the gene matches: 9. CDR1 and CDR2 (germline): LGHDT, YNNKEL (reference sequence). CDR3 length: 15 amino acids. CDR3 sequence reads: CASSQEGTGLHGQYF. CDR3 bases: TGTGCCAGCAGCCAAGAAGGGACAGGGCTTCACGGGCAGTACTTC.

Many counts were recorded for this clonotype. The chain is built from TRBV6-5 and TRBJ2-7; unclear D gene. The CDR3 consists of 14 residues. V lost 0 bases, J lost 4 bases, and 10 bases lay in between. CDR1 MNHEY and CDR2 SVGAGI come from the germline V gene. CDR3 region: CASSYSGRVYEQYF. CDR3 coding DNA: TGTGCCAGCAGTTACTCTGGCAGAGTGTACGAGCAGTACTTC.

The V gene is TRBV12-3 or TRBV12-4, the J gene TRBJ2-5; tentatively, D is TRBD1 (5 bases). Trimming took off 3 bases at V and 2 bases at J, with 16 bases between the two ends. CDR3 length: 16 residues. Here the CDR3 DNA reads TGTGCCAGCAGTTTCTCGGCAGGGTGGTCACAAGAGACCCAGTACTTC. It specifies CASSFSAGWSQETQYF.

This clonotype was seen many times. This sequence joins TRBV20-1 and TRBJ2-4, with D possibly being TRBD2 (5 bases). The germline V and J ends were trimmed by 1 base and 1 base, with 14 bases remaining between them. Germline V gene data show CDR1 as DFQATT and CDR2 as SNEGSKA (reference sequence). The CDR3 sequence is 16 residues long. As DNA, the CDR3 is TGCAGTGCTAGAGCGGGCCCCCGGAGGGCCAAAAACATTCAGTACTTC. Amino acid sequence: CSARAGPRRAKNIQYF.

The V and J genes are TRBV20-1 and TRBJ2-7; 11 nucleotides line up with TRBD1. V lost 4 bases, J lost 6 bases, and 11 bases stayed unmatched. CDR1 and CDR2 from the germline V gene are DFQATT and SNEGSKA (reference sequence). The CDR3 contains 15 residues. CDR3 coding DNA: TGCAGTGCTAAATACCAGGACAGGGGGCGATTCGAGCAGTACTTC. It codes for CSAKYQDRGRFEQYF.

V and J are TRBV6-2 or TRBV6-3 and TRBJ1-2; D is uncertain. From germline, CDR1 is MNHEY and CDR2 SVGEGT. The CDR3 extends over 14 amino acids. V lost 7 bases and J lost 5, with 17 bases in between. CDR3 protein: CASKGSSLLYGYTF. The CDR3 DNA follows: TGTGCCAGCAAAGGATCCTCGCTGTTATATGGCTACACCTTC.

This clonotype was picked up one time. The chain links TRBV29-1 to TRBJ2-7; D perhaps matches TRBD1 (5 bases). From germline, CDR1 is SQVTM and CDR2 ANQGSEA. Trimming left V 4 bases short and J 2 bases short, with 12 bases between. The CDR3 length is 13 residues. The CDR3 nucleotides read TGCAGCGTTGCCCACAGGCTGACCTACGAGCAGTACTTC. Translation gives CSVAHRLTYEQYF.

A few counts support this clonotype. CDR3 bases: TGTGCCATCAGTGGCTCCGTGGTAAAGAGCGGGAAGGGCACAGATACGCAGTATTTT. Translation: CAISGSVVKSGKGTDTQYF. The chain joins TRBV10-3 to TRBJ2-3; 7 bases map to TRBD2. Germline V CDR1 and CDR2: ENHRY, SYGVKD. This CDR3 contains 19 residues. V trimming: 4 bases; J trimming: 1 base; junction bases outside the gene matches: 17.

There are a few counts of this clonotype. The chain employs TRBV3-1 and TRBJ2-3; D ambiguous. Germline V gene lookup returns CDR1 LGHDT and CDR2 YNNKEL (reference sequence). There are 12 residues in the CDR3. V was pared by 5 bases and J by 6 bases, with 9 bases between. The CDR3 here is CASSSIRDTQYF. CDR3 DNA sequence: TGTGCCAGCAGCTCGATTCGGGATACGCAGTATTTT.

A few counts support this clonotype. V and J are TRBV4-3 and TRBJ1-2; D possibly corresponds to TRBD1 (6 bases). In germline, CDR1 is LGHNA, CDR2 YSLEER. The CDR3 totals 16 residues. Trimming took off 0 bases at V and 7 bases at J, with 18 bases between the two ends. Here the CDR3 reads CASSQDLGGAWGGYTF. CDR3 sequence (DNA): TGCGCCAGCAGCCAAGATTTGGGGGGCGCCTGGGGTGGCTACACCTTC.

This clonotype was picked up a small number of times. J is TRBJ2-3 and V is TRBV5-4; 13 nucleotides align to TRBD2. The CDR3 extends over 16 amino acids. Germline loops: CDR1 SGHNT, CDR2 YYREEE (reference sequence). J was trimmed by 3 bases and V by 4 bases; bases with no gene match: 5. The CDR3 loop reads CASSPRGLAGTDTQYF. CDR3 sequence (DNA): TGTGCCAGCAGCCCCAGGGGACTAGCGGGAACAGATACGCAGTATTTT.

This clonotype has more than one count but fewer than ten. J is TRBJ2-1 and V is TRBV20-1; 10 bases match TRBD2. Per the germline V gene, CDR1 is DFQATT and CDR2 is SNEGSKA (reference sequence). J lost 8 bases, V lost 3 bases, and 7 bases had no gene match. The CDR3 is made up of 14 amino acids. The CDR3 DNA follows: TGCAGTGCTAGTTGGGCTAGCGGGAGCGATGAGCAGTTCTTC. This translates into CSASWASGSDEQFF.

The chain is built from TRBV12-3 or TRBV12-4 and TRBJ2-2; TRBD1 agrees at 8 bases. The CDR3 totals 14 residues. V dropped 6 bases and J dropped 7; count of bases not matched to a gene: 7. CDR3 amino acids: CASSQGATDGELFF. In nucleotides, the CDR3 is TGTGCCAGCAGCCAGGGGGCTACGGACGGGGAGCTGTTTTTT.

The V and J genes are TRBV7-9 and TRBJ2-1, with D possibly being TRBD2 (6 bases). Germline V lookup: CDR1 SEHNR, CDR2 FQNEAQ (reference sequence). The CDR3 has 15 residues. The V end lost 3 bases, the J end lost 9 bases, and 18 bases lay between the germline ends. In nucleotides, the CDR3 is TGTGCCAGCAGCTTGGTCGGGAGTACGACCGGTGAGCAGTTCTTC. Translation gives CASSLVGSTTGEQFF.

This clonotype was seen just once. The V call is TRBV15, the J call TRBJ2-1; the D gene is possibly TRBD2 (6 bases). This CDR3 has 15 amino acids. The germline gives CDR1 LNHNV, CDR2 YYDKDF (reference sequence). V was trimmed by 0 bases and J by 2 bases, leaving 8 bases between them. CDR3 sequence (DNA): TGTGCCACCAGCAGAGACCCGGGGGCCTACAATGAGCAGTTCTTC. It is translated as CATSRDPGAYNEQFF. Combining the CDR3 with reference TRBV15 and TRBJ2-1 gives the whole variable domain DAMVIQNPRYQVTQFGKPVTLSCSQTLNHNVMYWYQQKSSQAPKLLFHYYDKDFNNEADTPDNFQSRRPNTSFCFLDIRSPGLGDTAMYLCATSRDPGAYNEQFFGPGTRLTVL.

The CDR3 nucleotides are TGCGCCAGCAGCTTGGACGGCGGCAGAGAGTATTCACCCCTCCACTTT. Residues: CASSLDGGREYSPLHF. The chain joins TRBV5-1 to TRBJ1-6; D remains unclear. The V end was cut by 0 bases, the J end by 8 bases, with 15 bases between. This CDR3 comprises 16 residues. Germline CDR1 and CDR2: SGHRS and YFSETQ.

Ten or more counts support this clonotype. The chain combines TRBV7-2 with TRBJ2-5; TRBD2 might be the D (6 bases). Trimming took off 5 bases at V and 1 base at J, with 17 bases between the two ends. The CDR3 is made up of 16 amino acids. Germline CDR1 reads SGHTA; CDR2 reads FQGNSA. The CDR3 coding sequence is TGTGCCAGCAGCCTGCGGGGCAATAGCGGCCAAGAGACCCAGTACTTC. Translation: CASSLRGNSGQETQYF. Complete variable domain (other parts from reference TRBV7-2 and TRBJ2-5): GAGVSQSPSNKVTEKGKDVELRCDPISGHTALYWYRQSLGQGLEFLIYFQGNSAPDKSGLPSDRFSAERTGGSVSTLTIQRTQQEDSAVYLCASSLRGNSGQETQYFGPGTRLLVL.

This clonotype was seen repeatedly, ten times or more. This chain joins TRBV6-1 and TRBJ1-5, with 10 bases fitting TRBD1. CDR1 is MNHNS, CDR2 SASEGT, per germline. V lost 11 bases and J lost 2; bases outside the gene matches: 9. The CDR3 is made up of 15 amino acids. The CDR3 nucleotides read TGTGCCTCCCAGACAGGGGGCGCAGGCAATCAGCCCCAGCATTTT. Translated, it gives CASQTGGAGNQPQHF.